This is a list of T cell receptor beta chains from one sample in a study of blood T cell repertoires in COVID-19. The protocol was immunoSEQ multiplex PCR, while the TCRdb copy is restricted to in-frame clones and leaves out a portion. The sample contains about 220,000 clones, approximately 92% of which appear only once. Specimen: PBMCs or T cells enriched from blood (not recorded which). The receptors come from a young woman in a cohort exposed to, infected with or recovered from COVID-19 (not recorded which). The CDR3 runs from the conserved cysteine through the conserved F or W. D genes are given only for firm matches. A clone size is listed for some rows: how often the clone was seen (once, few, many), or a class if it is expanded.

j_gene,d_gene,abundance,v_gene,CDR3aa,CDR3nt
TRBJ1-5,TRBD1,-,TRBV9,CASSRGTDYSNQPQHF,TGTGCCAGCAGCCGAGGGACAGACTATAGCAATCAGCCCCAGCATTTT
TRBJ1-2,-,-,TRBV6-5,CASSSAGGYGYTF,TGTGCCAGCAGCTCGGCTGGGGGGTATGGCTACACCTTC
TRBJ2-6,-,-,TRBV6-1,CASSGAGSFSGANVLTF,TGTGCCAGCAGTGGCGCGGGGAGCTTCTCTGGGGCCAACGTCCTGACTTTC
TRBJ2-1,-,few,TRBV3-1/TRBV3-2,CASSHHYSRGRSSYNEQFF,TGTGCCAGCAGCCACCACTACTCGAGAGGGAGGAGCTCCTACAATGAGCAGTTCTTC
TRBJ1-2,-,-,TRBV6-1,CASSEGFTGNYGYTF,TGTGCCAGCAGTGAAGGATTCACAGGGAACTATGGCTACACCTTC
TRBJ1-1,TRBD1,-,TRBV5-6,CASSLEGGSVSVAFF,TGTGCCAGCAGCTTGGAAGGGGGCTCGGTTTCGGTCGCTTTCTTT
TRBJ2-7,TRBD1,-,TRBV5-5,CASSLAGRQGAYEQYF,TGTGCCAGCAGCTTGGCCGGTCGACAGGGGGCCTACGAGCAGTACTTC
TRBJ1-4,-,-,TRBV6-5,CASSLQATNEKLFF,TGTGCCAGCAGTCTACAGGCAACTAATGAAAAACTGTTTTTT
TRBJ2-7,TRBD2,-,TRBV19,CASSPIAGGLYEQYF,TGTGCCAGTAGTCCGATAGCGGGGGGGCTCTACGAGCAGTACTTC
TRBJ2-3,-,-,TRBV6-5,CASSPDTTDTQYF,TGTGCCAGCAGTCCCGACACCACAGATACGCAGTATTTT
TRBJ2-7,TRBD1,-,TRBV20-1,CSASRGQFYEQYF,TGCAGTGCTAGTAGGGGGCAGTTCTACGAGCAGTACTTC
TRBJ2-5,TRBD1,-,TRBV6-4,CASSAGTGDQETQYF,TGTGCCAGCAGCGCCGGGACAGGGGACCAAGAGACCCAGTACTTC
TRBJ2-6,-,-,TRBV5-1,CASSLSAGANVLTF,TGCGCCAGCAGCTTAAGCGCTGGGGCCAACGTCCTGACTTTC
TRBJ2-5,TRBD2,-,TRBV9,CASSVELAGGRETQYF,TGTGCCAGCAGCGTAGAACTAGCGGGGGGGCGAGAGACCCAGTACTTC
TRBJ1-5,TRBD1,once,TRBV7-6,CASSRDRYWAWGNQPQHF,TGTGCCAGCAGCCGGGACAGATATTGGGCTTGGGGCAATCAGCCCCAGCATTTT